This T cell receptor beta chain was sequenced for a study of T cells in localized non-small cell lung cancer (TCRdb year 2020). Broadly, across the study: The study examined T cell repertoires in under 300 patients with early-stage NSCLC and compared tumors with uninvolved tumor-adjacent lungs. NSCLC patients had a mean age of approximately 70 years, and 120 to 150 were male and 85 to 110 female. All 250 or so NSCLC patients in the cohort were treatment-naive and had localized lung tumors that were resected.

Its CDR3 holds 14 amino acids, cysteine through phenylalanine. Solely the CDR3 DNA is kept, with 42 bases framed from the first base. For CDR1 and CDR2, the germline V gene (reference sequence) lists SEHNR and FQNEAQ. Trimming costs V 3 bases and J 5 bases, and their ends lie 11 bases apart. The paper as a whole reports these results and caveats: Uninvolved tumor-adjacent lung showed the highest T cell clonality, higher than tumor, which suggests more focused antigenic responses in the uninvolved tumor-adjacent lung. Because multi-region tumor sequencing was not done, intratumor heterogeneity could not be ruled out. Because the study design was exploratory, TCR variables were selected using unadjusted p-values without false-discovery rate correction. Higher blood T cell density associated with longer overall survival, while higher adjacent-lung clonality associated with shorter survival. A median of roughly 60 of the top 100 tumor clones were detected in paired uninvolved adjacent lung, and 28 of these tumor clones were also found among the top 100 clones of the paired uninvolved adjacent lung.

At diagnosis, tumor, uninvolved tumor-adjacent lung and peripheral blood were collected and then preserved as a mix of FFPE and fresh-frozen material. Blood samples were analyzed as peripheral blood mononuclear cells for TCR repertoire profiling. Concerning this clone itself: The clone's antigen remains unknown. Base-call qualities are not available, and no considerably larger clone is one nucleotide away.

The immunoSEQ Assay was used to sequence TCR beta CDR3 regions from DNA. The source study handled its data this way. To compute T cell density, TCR beta template counts were normalized to usable DNA, which was estimated by amplifying housekeeping genes. Using the preseqR package, richness was estimated by extrapolating to 120,000 templates for tissue samples and 400,000 templates for PBMC samples. Clonality was taken to be one minus Pielou's evenness. Differential abundance testing on productive amino-acid clonotypes, with a minimum total count of 5 and an alpha of 0.1, was used to identify tissue-enriched TCRs. The Jaccard Index and the Morisita Overlap Index were used to measure repertoire overlap between compartments. GLIPH grouped TCR beta CDR3s together with public tetramer-defined viral CDR3s, and a viral motif had to include at least three viral sequences and also show V-gene enrichment. TCRdb holds this immuneACCESS table with in-frame rearrangements only. Some clones are missing; in checked studies, unresolved V genes explain under half, and the rest has no known cause. That table supplies the V and J calls and clone size; D and trimming were determined from the DNA. The sample includes 25,000 to 35,000 clones, with approximately 88% observed a single time. The ten most abundant clones make up nearly 7% of the sample.

The sample was peripheral blood, taken before any cancer treatment. This TCR came from a male donor older than 55 with stage I lung adenocarcinoma. The chain links TRBV7-9 with TRBJ2-1; the D element could tentatively be TRBD1 or TRBD2, as 5 bases agree for each. The CDR3 reads as follows: CASSLPGPNNEQFF. Read as DNA, the sequence is TGTGCCAGCAGCTTGCCGGGACCTAACAATGAGCAGTTCTTC.